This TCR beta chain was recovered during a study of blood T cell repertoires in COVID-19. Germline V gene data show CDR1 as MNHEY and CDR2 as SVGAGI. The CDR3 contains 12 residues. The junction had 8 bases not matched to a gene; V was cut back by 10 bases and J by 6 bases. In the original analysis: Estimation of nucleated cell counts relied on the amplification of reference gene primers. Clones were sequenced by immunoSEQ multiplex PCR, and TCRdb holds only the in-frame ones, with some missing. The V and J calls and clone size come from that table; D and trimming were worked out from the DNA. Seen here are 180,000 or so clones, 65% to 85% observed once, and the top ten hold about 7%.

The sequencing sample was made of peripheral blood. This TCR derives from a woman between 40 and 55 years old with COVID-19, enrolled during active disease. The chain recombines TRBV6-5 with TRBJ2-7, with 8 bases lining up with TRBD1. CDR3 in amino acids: CATHQGASEQYF. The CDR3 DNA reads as TGTGCCACCCATCAGGGGGCAAGCGAGCAGTACTTC.